The 4 T cell receptor beta chains below were found in one sample sequenced in a study of blood T cell repertoires in COVID-19. The method was immunoSEQ multiplex PCR; TCRdb's version includes in-frame clones alone and lacks a portion of them. The sample contains 110,000 to 150,000 clones, around 81% of which appear only once. Sequencing was carried out using PBMCs or T cells enriched from blood (not recorded which). These receptors all stem from a middle-aged woman who had recovered from COVID-19.

This clone came up once. The chain recombines TRBV7-2 with TRBJ2-7; D is unresolved. V lost 2 bases and J 3 bases, leaving 11 bases between the germline ends. Germline V lookup: CDR1 SGHTA, CDR2 FQGNSA. The CDR3 runs 14 residues. The CDR3 is CASSLIGGDYEQYF. The DNA of the CDR3 is TGTGCCAGCAGCTTAATCGGCGGCGACTACGAGCAGTACTTC.

The chain combines TRBV7-9 with TRBJ2-1, with a weak D call TRBD1 (6 bases). The CDR3 runs to 11 residues. V dropped 7 bases and J dropped 8 bases, with 9 bases sitting between them. Germline CDR1 reads SEHNR; CDR2 reads FQNEAQ (reference sequence). The CDR3 nucleotides are TGTGCCAGCATTACAGGGTATGAGCAGTTCTTC. Translating gives CASITGYEQFF.

This clone is a singleton in its sample. This sequence joins TRBV7-9 and TRBJ1-1, with unresolved D. The CDR3 consists of 13 residues. CDR1 SEHNR and CDR2 FQNEAQ come from the germline V gene (reference sequence). V lost 2 bases and J lost 3, with 7 bases in between. CDR3 DNA: TGTGCCAGCAGCTTATGGAGGGACACTGAAGCTTTCTTT. It codes for CASSLWRDTEAFF.

The rearrangement uses TRBV29-1 and TRBJ1-1; 11 bases line up with TRBD1. The CDR3 runs 12 residues. The germline gives CDR1 SQVTM, CDR2 ANQGSEA. The CDR3 bases are TGCCACGGACAGGGGGCAGGAGCTGAAGCTTTCTTT. Translated: CHGQGAGAEAFF.